This T cell receptor (beta chain) appears in the sequencing data of a study of T cell repertoires in cytomegalovirus infection. Across the whole study: Public TCR beta signatures marked donors with CMV infection and the matching HLA. Study-level points and caveats: CMV-specific TCR beta clonotypes restricted by HLA-C dominated the ex vivo response. Identification of carriers of CMV plus the relevant HLA was achieved through cumulative public TCR beta family frequency.

The V gene's germline CDR1 is SGDLS and CDR2 YYNGEE. This CDR3 has 15 amino acids. V lost 5 bases to trimming and J lost 6 bases; unmatched junction nucleotides: 10. TCRdb redid the calling of the reads with MiXCR, one entry per CDR3 protein. The data show 200,000 to 300,000 distinct CDR3 sequences, approximately 15% seen once. This clonotype was counted between two and nine times. Its antigen is not known. Sequences were obtained from PBMCs. The receptor was isolated from a human donor in good health (CMV status not recorded). Some clones in this sample may be carry-over from other donors' samples. The chain employs TRBV9 and TRBJ2-2; 7 nucleotides line up with TRBD1. The CDR3 DNA reads TGTGCCAGCAGGGAGACGACAGGGATGGCCGGGGAGCTGTTTTTT. Translation gives CASRETTGMAGELFF.